This T cell receptor (beta chain) was sequenced during a study of response to subunit inactivated influenza vaccine. Deletions cut 2 bases from V and 2 bases from J, with 13 bases between. The germline gives CDR1 LGHNA, CDR2 YSLEER. The CDR3 runs 16 residues. TCRdb re-analysed the RT-PCR reads in MiXCR, keeping a single row per CDR3 protein. This repertoire shows about 540,000 distinct CDR3 sequences, approximately 22% found once; its top ten account for 2.5% to 3%. The sample also formed part of further work on T cells expressing NK-cell markers. That paper notes: TCR beta libraries carry UMIs added by 5'RACE template switching. Seven HCMV-seropositive donors and one seronegative donor made up the eight sequenced donors. For a handful of donors, the dominant NKG2C+ clonotypes made up roughly 1.0-7.0% of their CD8+ T cells. These clonotypes, the leaders elsewhere, also led the CD3+CD56-NKG2C+ fraction in a handful of donors. Unclear, still, was the HCMV specificity of the expanded NKG2C+ T cell clones.

The clonotype originates from a man in his fifties or sixties who received an inactivated influenza vaccine. The chain carries TRBV4-3 and TRBJ1-5; TRBD1 is a possible D gene (5 bases). Source: CD4+ T cells sorted from PBMCs, taken 11 to 12 days after vaccination. CDR3 sequence: CASSQTISTGNQPQHF. The CDR3 coding sequence is TGCGCCAGCAGCCAAACTATTTCGACAGGCAATCAGCCCCAGCATTTT.